The 16 T cell receptor beta chains in this list originate from one sample, sequenced in a study of cytomegalovirus exposure and HLA in healthy donors listed by TCRdb under 2017. The library was obtained by the immunoSEQ multiplex PCR assay. For the multiplex PCR, a mixture combining 60 forward primers for TCR Vbeta segments and 13 reverse primers for TCR Jbeta segments was used. The source is immuneACCESS, and TCRdb retained only in-frame sequences with V and J called. Part of the clones is not carried over; for the studies checked, unresolved V genes explain less than half of this, and the remainder is unexplained. This sample is represented by 150,000 to 160,000 clones; 65% to 80% of them were singletons. About 4% of the sample is held by the ten biggest clonotypes. The sequencing sample was made of PBMCs. These receptors were collected from a woman aged 40 to 50 in good health and CMV-seronegative.

This chain joins TRBV28 and TRBJ2-7; D not resolved. The CDR3 has 13 amino acids. Trimming shortened V by 8 bases and J by 2 bases, and 13 bases separated the two germline ends. The germline V gene encodes CDR1 MDHEN and CDR2 SYDVKM. This chain's CDR3 is CASAAQLTYEQYF. For the CDR3, the DNA is TGTGCCAGCGCGGCGCAGCTCACCTACGAGCAGTACTTC.

The V call is TRBV18, the J call TRBJ1-1; 8 bases map to TRBD1. The germline V gene encodes CDR1 KGHSH and CDR2 LQKENI. This CDR3 region has 13 residues. J was trimmed by 0 bases and V by 8 bases; bases with no gene match: 2. The CDR3 DNA reads as TGTGCCAGCCAGACAGGGGTGAACACTGAAGCTTTCTTT. It is translated as CASQTGVNTEAFF.

V gene TRBV19 combines with J gene TRBJ1-2; 8 bases map to TRBD1. Losses at the gene ends were 2 bases for V and 8 bases for J; bases not matched to a gene: 7. Looked up from germline, CDR1 is LNHDA and CDR2 is SQIVND (reference sequence). The CDR3 contains 14 residues. Here the CDR3 reads CASSINYGQGGYTF. The CDR3 DNA reads TGTGCCAGTAGTATAAACTACGGACAGGGAGGCTACACCTTC.

In DNA, the CDR3 is TGTGCCAGTAGTATAGAGGGGGCAGGGACGTCCGAGCAGTACTTC. The encoded protein is CASSIEGAGTSEQYF. The V and J genes are TRBV19 and TRBJ2-7, with a weak D call TRBD1 (6 bases). The CDR3 sequence is 15 residues long. Germline loops: CDR1 LNHDA, CDR2 SQIVND (reference sequence). Trimming took off 0 bases at V and 6 bases at J, with 15 bases between the two ends. Variable domain in full (rest from reference TRBV19 and TRBJ2-7): DGGITQSPKYLFRKEGQNVTLSCEQNLNHDAMYWYRQDPGQGLRLIYYSQIVNDFQKGDIAEGYSVSREKKESFPLTVTSAQKNPTAFYLCASSIEGAGTSEQYFGPGTRLTVT.

The sample holds one count of this clone. The chain is built from TRBV10-3 and TRBJ1-4; D is undetermined. Germline values: CDR1 ENHRY, CDR2 SYGVKD. The CDR3 has 15 amino acids. V lost 3 bases and J lost 7, with 15 bases in between. The CDR3 DNA is TGTGCCATCAGTGAACGAGAGGAGTTAGGTGAAAAACTGTTTTTT. Translating gives CAISEREELGEKLFF.

V usage is TRBV28 and J usage is TRBJ2-2; 7 bases fit TRBD1. The V gene's germline CDR1 is MDHEN and CDR2 SYDVKM. With 3 bases clipped from V and 6 bases from J, the junction kept 4 bases outside the gene matches. This CDR3 has 14 residues. The CDR3 DNA follows: TGTGCCAGCAGTTTCCCGCAGGGGGCCGGGGAGCTGTTTTTT. Translated, it gives CASSFPQGAGELFF.

The sample holds one count of this clone. This chain uses TRBV6-1 with TRBJ2-4, with D hard to call. With 3 bases removed from V and 3 bases from J, the gap between germline ends came to 18 bases. The V gene's germline CDR1 is MNHNS and CDR2 SASEGT. CDR3 size: 17 residues. CDR3 nucleotides: TGTGCCAGCAGTGATAGGAGTTGGGTTAGTGACAAAAACATTCAGTACTTC. Translating it yields CASSDRSWVSDKNIQYF.

V gene TRBV5-8 combines with J gene TRBJ1-5; no definite D call. Deletions cut 4 bases from V and 1 base from J, with 9 bases between. Germline CDR1 SGHTS, CDR2 YDEGEE. The CDR3 consists of 14 residues. CDR3 residues: CASSIRGSNQPQHF. CDR3 DNA: TGTGCCAGCAGCATTAGAGGGAGCAATCAGCCCCAGCATTTT. The whole variable domain, filled in from reference TRBV5-8 and TRBJ1-5, reads EAGVTQSPTHLIKTRGQQATLRCSPISGHTSVYWYQQALGLGLQFLLWYDEGEERNRGNFPPRFSGRQFPNYSSELNVNALELEDSALYLCASSIRGSNQPQHFGDGTRLSIL.

CDR3 amino acids: CASSGGAGRLQETQYF. CDR3 bases: TGTGCCAGCAGTGGAGGAGCGGGGAGGCTCCAAGAGACCCAGTACTTC. The V call is TRBV2, the J call TRBJ2-5, with TRBD2 matching 7 bases. The CDR3 is 16 amino acids. The ends lost 4 bases at V and 1 base at J; junction bases unmatched: 9. Germline CDR1 and CDR2: SNHLY and FYNNEI.

The chain carries TRBV7-9 and TRBJ2-7; 8 nucleotides align to TRBD2. Trimming at V came to 0 bases and at J to 2 bases, leaving 3 bases not matched to a gene. The germline gives CDR1 SEHNR, CDR2 FQNEAQ (reference sequence). The CDR3 is 15 residues long. The CDR3 DNA follows: TGTGCCAGCAGCTTAGCAACTAGCGGCCCCTACGAGCAGTACTTC. This encodes CASSLATSGPYEQYF.

The chain employs TRBV29-1 and TRBJ2-2; 8 bases agree with TRBD1. There are 14 residues in the CDR3. Looked up from germline, CDR1 is SQVTM and CDR2 is ANQGSEA. Trimming at V came to 7 bases and at J to 3 bases, leaving 7 bases not matched to a gene. The CDR3 sequence: CSARQGADTGELFF. The CDR3 bases are TGCAGCGCCAGGCAGGGGGCAGACACCGGGGAGCTGTTTTTT.

J is TRBJ2-5 and V is TRBV27; 8 bases are shared with TRBD1. The J call is in doubt because the DNA end fits TRBJ2-7 better. In germline, CDR1 is MNHEY, CDR2 SMNVEV (reference sequence). The CDR3 is 14 amino acids. The CDR3 region is CASDNRQGFSEQYF. DNA for the CDR3: TGTGCCAGCGATAATCGACAGGGGTTCAGCGAGCAGTACTTC.

V is TRBV5-4 and J is TRBJ2-3; the match to TRBD2 covers 7 bases. CDR1 is SGHNT, CDR2 YYREEE, per germline (reference sequence). The V gene end was trimmed by 4 bases and the J gene end by 4 bases; junction bases not matched to a gene: 12. This CDR3 has 16 residues. The CDR3 nucleotides read TGTGCCAGCAGCGCCCCCGGGGGAGGGCGGGCAGATACGCAGTATTTT. Translation gives CASSAPGGGRADTQYF.

This chain uses TRBV10-2 with TRBJ2-2; the match to TRBD2 covers 7 bases. The length of the CDR3 is 14 residues. Unmatched junction bases numbered 6, after V lost 6 bases and J lost 5 bases. Germline values: CDR1 WSHSY, CDR2 SAAADI. The CDR3 sequence is CASRGLGPTGELFF. The CDR3 DNA sequence: TGCGCCAGCAGAGGACTAGGGCCTACCGGGGAGCTGTTTTTT.

The CDR3 DNA follows: TGTGCCAGCAGCTTGACTGGGGGGAGCTCCTACGAGCAGTACTTC. It encodes CASSLTGGSSYEQYF. This sequence joins TRBV7-9 and TRBJ2-7; weak D call: TRBD2 (6 bases). Trimming removed 3 bases from V and 0 bases from J, with 12 bases in between. Per germline, CDR1 SEHNR and CDR2 FQNEAQ (reference sequence). The CDR3 runs 15 residues.

V usage is TRBV11-3 and J usage is TRBJ2-7, with 12 bases aligning to TRBD1. CDR1 and CDR2 (germline): SGHNT, YENEEA. This CDR3 is built from 16 residues. V lost 7 bases and J lost 5; bases outside the gene matches: 12. The CDR3 DNA sequence: TGTGCCAGCATCCTAAACTCCGGGACAGGGGGCCACGAGCAGTACTTC. It translates to CASILNSGTGGHEQYF.